This TCR beta chain was sequenced in a study of PD-L1 blockade in urothelial cancer (dated by TCRdb to about 2017). Concerning the study at large: Every patient began therapy around 2014 and was given atezolizumab 1,200 mg intravenously every 3 weeks. Fewer than ten patients reached durable clinical benefit, while about 19 patients did not. In the same patients who had TCR sequencing, pretreatment tumors also underwent whole exome sequencing and RNA sequencing. About 85% of the roughly 29 patients were males with bladder-origin urothelial cancer, and about 65% of the roughly 30 reported a prior smoking history. Blood samples were analyzed at two time points: 3 weeks after treatment start (second dose) and 6 weeks after treatment start. Pretreatment tumor samples, along with matched peripheral blood serially collected before and after atezolizumab treatment, were subjected to TCR sequencing. Approximately 30 patients had pretreatment blood TCR-seq, roughly 24 had at least one posttreatment blood collection, and roughly 24 had tumor TCR-seq. Durable clinical benefit was defined as progression-free survival longer than 6 months, and TCR features were also tested against progression-free and overall survival. Patients had an ECOG performance status of 0 or 1 and had received between 0 and 3 prior chemotherapy regimens. Blood samples gave median yields of approximately 130,000 T cells and some 84,000 unique TCRs, along with a median clonality of around 0.08. The study was an exploratory multi-omic analysis of somatic, immune and clinical correlates of response to PD-L1 blockade with atezolizumab in urothelial cancer.

Explained via the paper, the time point label denotes: peripheral blood 6 weeks after treatment start. The cohort included 25 to 30 patients with locally advanced or metastatic urothelial carcinoma who were treated at Memorial Sloan Kettering on a trial protocol. Peripheral blood mononuclear cells were collected pretreatment and during treatment, at between 1 and 8 total time points per patient. The Qiagen DNeasy Blood extraction kit was used to purify genomic DNA from total PBMCs and from tumor samples. PBMCs were collected pretreatment and during treatment, and were isolated and stored as previously described. To note about this clone: No antigen is known for it. Qualities for individual bases were not recorded, and no much larger clone is one base off.

The CDR3 has 16 amino acids, counting the end cysteine and phenylalanine. Kept here is only the CDR3 DNA, which spans 48 bases and is read in frame from base 1. Here V drops 0 bases and J drops 0 bases, and the junction holds 4 bases not matched to any gene. Based on the germline V gene, the CDR1 and CDR2 sequences are MNHNS and SASEGT. Synthetic TCR analog templates were spiked into each PCR so that absolute template abundance could be estimated from read counts. The immunoSEQ assay was used to amplify TCRbeta CDR3 regions from genomic DNA with bias-controlled V and J gene primers. Sequencing of rearranged TCRbeta segments was performed at approximately 20X coverage. The published analysis was carried out like this. Sequencing errors were corrected by clustering, and CDR3s were annotated against IMGT so that V, D and J genes could be assigned. Only productive TCRbeta rearrangements were used in downstream analyses, excluding out-of-frame or stop-codon sequences. To compute clonality, Shannon entropy was normalized by the log of the number of unique productive sequences and then subtracted from one. Clones differing between time points or between blood and tumor were identified by Fisher's exact test with Benjamini-Hochberg correction at adjusted p below 0.01. TCRdb obtained this table from immuneACCESS and retained in-frame rearrangements with V and J assigned. These tables miss some clones; where compared with another copy, unresolved V genes account for less than half of the shortfall, and the remainder is unexplained. That table furnishes V, J and clone size, whereas the DNA furnished D and trimming. The sample table contains tens of thousands of clones; only one count was recorded for about nine tenths of them. The ten most abundant clones make up roughly 10% of the sample.

What the research found in general, with its limitations: Because the sample size was small (n ≈ 30) and many of the analyses were exploratory, the results are meant to be hypothesis-generating. Patients with durable benefit showed greater expansion of tumor-associated TCR clones in peripheral blood 3 weeks after starting treatment (n of about 21, p = 0.022). A pretreatment peripheral blood TCR clonality below the median was linked to improved progression-free and overall survival.

This receptor chain uses TRBV6-1 and TRBJ2-7; a stretch of 8 junction bases matches TRBD1. The input for sequencing was PBMCs, taken around atezolizumab (anti-PD-L1) treatment. The receptor was isolated from a man in his fifties or sixties with urothelial cancer. This receptor has the CDR3 CASSEALTGGSYEQYF. At the DNA level, the sequence is TGTGCCAGCAGTGAAGCGCTCACAGGGGGCTCCTACGAGCAGTACTTC.